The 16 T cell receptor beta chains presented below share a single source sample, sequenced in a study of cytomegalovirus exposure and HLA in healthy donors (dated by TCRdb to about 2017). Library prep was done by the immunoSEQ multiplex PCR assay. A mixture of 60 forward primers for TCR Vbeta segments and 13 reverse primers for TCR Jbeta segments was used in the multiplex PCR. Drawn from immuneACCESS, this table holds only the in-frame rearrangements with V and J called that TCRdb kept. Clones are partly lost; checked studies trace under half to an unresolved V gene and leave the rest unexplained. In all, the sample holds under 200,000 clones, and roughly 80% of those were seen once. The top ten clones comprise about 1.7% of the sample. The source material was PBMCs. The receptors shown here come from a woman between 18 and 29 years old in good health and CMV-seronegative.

In DNA form, the CDR3 reads TGTGCCAGCACCGCGAACACCGGGGAGCTGTTTTTT. This codes for CASTANTGELFF. The V call is TRBV6-5, the J call TRBJ2-2; D is undetermined. V was cut by 7 bases and J by 0 bases, with 3 bases left in between. CDR1 and CDR2 from the germline V gene are MNHEY and SVGAGI. The CDR3 is 12 amino acids.

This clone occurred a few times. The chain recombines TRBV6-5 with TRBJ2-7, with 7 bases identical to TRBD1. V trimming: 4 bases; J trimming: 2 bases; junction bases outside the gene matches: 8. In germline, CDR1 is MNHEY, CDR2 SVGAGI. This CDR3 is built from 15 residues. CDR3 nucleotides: TGTGCCAGCAGTTCACCGGGACAGCCTACCTACGAGCAGTACTTC. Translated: CASSSPGQPTYEQYF.

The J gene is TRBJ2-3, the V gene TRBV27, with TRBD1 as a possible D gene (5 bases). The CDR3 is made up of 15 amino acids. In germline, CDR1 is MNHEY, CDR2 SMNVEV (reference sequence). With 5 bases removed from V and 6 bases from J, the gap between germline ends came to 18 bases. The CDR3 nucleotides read TGTGCCAGCAGTCAAATAGCAGGGCCCCTTGATACGCAGTATTTT. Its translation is CASSQIAGPLDTQYF.

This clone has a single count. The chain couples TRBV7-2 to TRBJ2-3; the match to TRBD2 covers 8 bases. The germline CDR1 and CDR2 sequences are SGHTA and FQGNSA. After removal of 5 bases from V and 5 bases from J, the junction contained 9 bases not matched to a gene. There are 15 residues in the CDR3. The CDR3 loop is CASSPPGLGLDTQYF. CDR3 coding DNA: TGTGCCAGCAGCCCCCCGGGACTAGGGCTAGATACGCAGTATTTT.

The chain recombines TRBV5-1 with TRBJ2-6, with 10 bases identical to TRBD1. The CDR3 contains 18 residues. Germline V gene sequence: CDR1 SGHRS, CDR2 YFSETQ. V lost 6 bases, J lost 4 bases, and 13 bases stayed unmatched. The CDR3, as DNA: TGCGCCAGCACCCACACGGGACAGGGGTATGTCGGGGCCAACGTCCTGACTTTC. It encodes CASTHTGQGYVGANVLTF.

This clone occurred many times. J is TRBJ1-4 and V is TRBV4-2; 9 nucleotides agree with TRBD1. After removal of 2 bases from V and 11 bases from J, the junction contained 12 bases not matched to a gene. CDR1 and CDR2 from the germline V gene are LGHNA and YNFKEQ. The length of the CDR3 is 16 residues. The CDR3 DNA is TGTGCCAGCAGCCAATCGAGGGACAGGGTCCTGGGGAAACTGTTTTTT. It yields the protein CASSQSRDRVLGKLFF.

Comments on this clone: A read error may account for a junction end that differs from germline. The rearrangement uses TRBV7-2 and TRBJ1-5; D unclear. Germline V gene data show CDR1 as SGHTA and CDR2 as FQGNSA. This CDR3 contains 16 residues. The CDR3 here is CASSLEGLRGNQSQHF. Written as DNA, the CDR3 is TGTGCCAGCAGCTTAGAGGGTCTCCGGGGTAATCAGTCCCAGCATTTT.

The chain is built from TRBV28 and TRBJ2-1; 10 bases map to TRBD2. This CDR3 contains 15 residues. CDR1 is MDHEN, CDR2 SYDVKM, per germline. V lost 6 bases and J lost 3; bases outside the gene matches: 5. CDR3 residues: CASSYGLADYNEQFF. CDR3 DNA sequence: TGTGCCAGCAGCTACGGACTAGCGGACTACAATGAGCAGTTCTTC.

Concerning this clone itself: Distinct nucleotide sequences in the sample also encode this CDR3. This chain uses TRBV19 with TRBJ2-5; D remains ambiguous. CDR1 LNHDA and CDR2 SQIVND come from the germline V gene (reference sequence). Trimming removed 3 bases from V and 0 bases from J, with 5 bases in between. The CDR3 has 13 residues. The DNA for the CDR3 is TGTGCCAGTAGTATCACGGACCAAGAGACCCAGTACTTC. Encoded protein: CASSITDQETQYF.

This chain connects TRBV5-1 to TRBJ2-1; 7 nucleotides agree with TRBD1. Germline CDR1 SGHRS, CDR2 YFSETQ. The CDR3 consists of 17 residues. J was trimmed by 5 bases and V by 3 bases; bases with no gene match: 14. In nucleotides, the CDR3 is TGCGCCAGCAGCTCCCCGTCCGGGACAGCGATAAACAATGAGCAGTTCTTC. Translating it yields CASSSPSGTAINNEQFF.

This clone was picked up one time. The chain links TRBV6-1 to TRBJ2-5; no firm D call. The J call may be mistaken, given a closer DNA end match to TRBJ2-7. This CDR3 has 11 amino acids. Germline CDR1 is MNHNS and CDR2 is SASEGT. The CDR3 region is CASSVFYEQYF. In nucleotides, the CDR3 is TGTGCCAGCAGTGTTTTCTACGAGCAGTACTTC.

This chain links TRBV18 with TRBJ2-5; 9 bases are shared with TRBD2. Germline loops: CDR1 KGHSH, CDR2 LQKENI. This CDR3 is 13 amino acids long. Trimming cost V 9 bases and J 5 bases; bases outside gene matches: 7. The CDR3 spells CASTGLASETQYF. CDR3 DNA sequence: TGTGCCAGTACGGGACTAGCCAGCGAGACCCAGTACTTC.

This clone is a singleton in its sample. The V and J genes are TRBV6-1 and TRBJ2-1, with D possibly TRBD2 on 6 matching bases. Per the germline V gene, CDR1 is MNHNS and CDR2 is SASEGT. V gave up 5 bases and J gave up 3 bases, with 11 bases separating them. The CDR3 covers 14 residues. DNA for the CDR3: TGTGCCAGCAGTTCGCTAGCGCTCTACAATGAGCAGTTCTTC. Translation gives CASSSLALYNEQFF.

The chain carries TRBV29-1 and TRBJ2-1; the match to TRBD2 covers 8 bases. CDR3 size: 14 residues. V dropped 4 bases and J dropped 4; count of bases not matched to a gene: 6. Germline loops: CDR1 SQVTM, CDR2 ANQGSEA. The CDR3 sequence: CSVGHGGGYNEQFF. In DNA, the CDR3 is TGCAGCGTTGGACACGGGGGGGGGTACAATGAGCAGTTCTTC.

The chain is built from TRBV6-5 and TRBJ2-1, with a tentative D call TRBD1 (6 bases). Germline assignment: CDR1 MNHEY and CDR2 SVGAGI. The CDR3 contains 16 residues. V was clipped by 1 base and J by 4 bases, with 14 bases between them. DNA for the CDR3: TGTGCCAGCAGTTACTGGGGGTCGACAGGTTACAATGAGCAGTTCTTC. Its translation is CASSYWGSTGYNEQFF.

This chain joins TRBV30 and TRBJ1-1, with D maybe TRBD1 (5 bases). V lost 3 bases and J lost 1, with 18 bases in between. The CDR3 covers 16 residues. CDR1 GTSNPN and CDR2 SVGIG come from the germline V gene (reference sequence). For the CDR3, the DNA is TGTGCCTGGAGCAGAACAGGAGTGCTATCGAACACTGAAGCTTTCTTT. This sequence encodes CAWSRTGVLSNTEAFF. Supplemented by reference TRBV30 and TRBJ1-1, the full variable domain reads SQTIHQWPATLVQPVGSPLSLECTVEGTSNPNLYWYRQAAGRGLQLLFYSVGIGQISSEVPQNLSASRPQDRQFILSSKKLLLSDSGFYLCAWSRTGVLSNTEAFFGQGTRLTVV.